A selection of T cell receptor beta chains follows, all from one sample in a study of blood T cell repertoires in COVID-19. Some clones are missing from TCRdb's copy, which holds only in-frame ones; the method was immunoSEQ multiplex PCR. Of roughly 220,000 clones listed, around 80% were seen once; the top ten hold about 4%. The sample taken for sequencing was PBMCs or T cells enriched from blood (not recorded which). These receptor sequences come from a man aged 30 to 45 with acute COVID-19. Each CDR3 is given with its conserved first and last residue. Fields, in order: V gene, D gene, J gene, clone size, CDR3 DNA, CDR3 protein. A D gene is named only where the DNA matches it firmly. Clone size appears in some rows only: once, few, many, or a class for an expanded clone.

v_gene: TRBV2
d_gene: .
j_gene: TRBJ2-1
abundance: once
CDR3nt: TGTGCCAGCAGTGAAAGGGACTTTCTTAACTACAATGAGCAGTTCTTC
CDR3aa: CASSERDFLNYNEQFF

v_gene: TRBV10-2
d_gene: TRBD2
j_gene: TRBJ2-3
abundance: .
CDR3nt: TGCGCCAGCAGTGACCCGGGACTAGCGGTGACAGATACGCAGTATTTT
CDR3aa: CASSDPGLAVTDTQYF

v_gene: TRBV29-1
d_gene: .
j_gene: TRBJ2-1
abundance: .
CDR3nt: TGCAGCGTTGATGGCAGGCCTCAGTCCTACAATGAGCAGTTCTTC
CDR3aa: CSVDGRPQSYNEQFF

v_gene: TRBV9
d_gene: .
j_gene: TRBJ1-2
abundance: .
CDR3nt: TGTGCCAGCAGTGCTGTCGGGGGCTACACCTTC
CDR3aa: CASSAVGGYTF

v_gene: TRBV11-2
d_gene: TRBD1
j_gene: TRBJ2-1
abundance: .
CDR3nt: TGTGCCAGCAGTCGGACAGGACTTTTTCCCTACAATGAGCAGTTCTTC
CDR3aa: CASSRTGLFPYNEQFF

v_gene: TRBV18
d_gene: TRBD1
j_gene: TRBJ1-1
abundance: .
CDR3nt: TGTGCCAGCTCAACCCAACAGGGGGCAGGCACTGAAGCTTTCTTT
CDR3aa: CASSTQQGAGTEAFF

v_gene: TRBV2
d_gene: .
j_gene: TRBJ2-7
abundance: .
CDR3nt: TGTGCCAGCAGTCCTTCCGGGATAATATCCTACGAGCAGTACTTC
CDR3aa: CASSPSGIISYEQYF

v_gene: TRBV2
d_gene: TRBD2
j_gene: TRBJ2-7
abundance: .
CDR3nt: TGTGCCAGCAGTGAGGTAGCGGGGGGCCTCTCCTACGAGCAGTACTTC
CDR3aa: CASSEVAGGLSYEQYF

v_gene: TRBV19
d_gene: TRBD1
j_gene: TRBJ1-1
abundance: .
CDR3nt: TGTGCCAGTAGTGCCGGGACAGTGAGCACTGAAGCTTTCTTT
CDR3aa: CASSAGTVSTEAFF

v_gene: TRBV10-1
d_gene: TRBD1
j_gene: TRBJ1-1
abundance: .
CDR3nt: TGCGCCAGCATTAGGGACAGGGGGCGGAATGAAGCTTTCTTT
CDR3aa: CASIRDRGRNEAFF

v_gene: TRBV28
d_gene: .
j_gene: TRBJ1-2
abundance: .
CDR3nt: TGTGCCAGCAGTTTATTCCCCAGGGGTGAGGGCTATGGCTACACCTTC
CDR3aa: CASSLFPRGEGYGYTF

v_gene: TRBV21-1
d_gene: .
j_gene: TRBJ2-2
abundance: .
CDR3nt: TGTGCCAGCAGGGGCAGGGACAGGGTCTTAACCGGGGAGCTGTTTTTT
CDR3aa: CASRGRDRVLTGELFF

v_gene: TRBV5-1
d_gene: .
j_gene: TRBJ1-1
abundance: .
CDR3nt: TGCGCCAGCAGCTCCGGGGGGTACACTGAAGCTTTCTTT
CDR3aa: CASSSGGYTEAFF

v_gene: TRBV9
d_gene: .
j_gene: TRBJ1-1
abundance: .
CDR3nt: TGTGCCAGCAGCCCGGACACAAGTACTGAAGCTTTCTTT
CDR3aa: CASSPDTSTEAFF

v_gene: TRBV5-1
d_gene: .
j_gene: TRBJ1-1
abundance: .
CDR3nt: TGCGCCAGCAGCTTCAGGGGAGAGCTCACTGAAGCTTTCTTT
CDR3aa: CASSFRGELTEAFF

v_gene: TRBV12-5
d_gene: .
j_gene: TRBJ2-1
abundance: .
CDR3nt: TGTGCTAGTGGTTTGGGCGTCTCCTACAATGAGCAGTTCTTC
CDR3aa: CASGLGVSYNEQFF

v_gene: TRBV19
d_gene: .
j_gene: TRBJ2-7
abundance: few
CDR3nt: TGTGCCAGTAGCTTCTCCCCCCACGAGCAGTACTTC
CDR3aa: CASSFSPHEQYF

v_gene: TRBV11-1
d_gene: TRBD1
j_gene: TRBJ1-4
abundance: few
CDR3nt: TGTGCCAGCAGCGGGACAGGGGGCAATGAAAAACTGTTTTTT
CDR3aa: CASSGTGGNEKLFF

v_gene: TRBV4-1
d_gene: TRBD1
j_gene: TRBJ2-5
abundance: .
CDR3nt: TGCGCCAGCAGCCAAGTGACAGTTACAGGGGCGGGAGAGACCCAGTACTTC
CDR3aa: CASSQVTVTGAGETQYF

v_gene: TRBV15
d_gene: .
j_gene: TRBJ2-6
abundance: .
CDR3nt: TGTGCCACCAGGTTTCGTGGGGCCAACGTCCTGACTTTC
CDR3aa: CATRFRGANVLTF

v_gene: TRBV12-3/TRBV12-4
d_gene: .
j_gene: TRBJ1-4
abundance: .
CDR3nt: TGTGCCAGCAGTTCCACGGAGGGGAAACTGTTTTTT
CDR3aa: CASSSTEGKLFF

v_gene: TRBV25-1
d_gene: .
j_gene: TRBJ2-7
abundance: .
CDR3nt: TGTGCCAGCAGTGAAGTAGAGCAGTACTTC
CDR3aa: CASSEVEQYF

v_gene: TRBV11-3
d_gene: .
j_gene: TRBJ2-2
abundance: .
CDR3nt: TGTGCCAGCAGCTTCTCAGGTGTAGGCAGCTTTACCGGGGAGCTGTTTTTT
CDR3aa: CASSFSGVGSFTGELFF

v_gene: TRBV5-4
d_gene: .
j_gene: TRBJ2-7
abundance: .
CDR3nt: TGTGCCAGCAGCGCCCGCAGGGGTGACTACGAGCAGTACTTC
CDR3aa: CASSARRGDYEQYF

v_gene: TRBV24-1
d_gene: TRBD2
j_gene: TRBJ2-1
abundance: .
CDR3nt: TGTGCCACCAGTGAGGGGGGACTACCCAATGAGCAGTTCTTC
CDR3aa: CATSEGGLPNEQFF

v_gene: TRBV9
d_gene: TRBD1
j_gene: TRBJ2-3
abundance: .
CDR3nt: TGTGCCAGCAGCGTAGGACAGGGGGCCCCAGATACGCAGTATTTT
CDR3aa: CASSVGQGAPDTQYF

v_gene: TRBV2
d_gene: TRBD1
j_gene: TRBJ1-2
abundance: .
CDR3nt: TGTGCCAGCAGTGGGGGACAGGGGGCAATTGGCTACACCTTC
CDR3aa: CASSGGQGAIGYTF

v_gene: TRBV5-1
d_gene: TRBD1
j_gene: TRBJ2-2
abundance: .
CDR3nt: TGCGCCAGCAGCTTGTTTGAGGGGGCGGAGGAGCTGTTTTTT
CDR3aa: CASSLFEGAEELFF

v_gene: TRBV30
d_gene: .
j_gene: TRBJ1-2
abundance: .
CDR3nt: TGTGCCTGGAGTGTAAGTTCTTCGGATGGCTACACCTTC
CDR3aa: CAWSVSSSDGYTF

v_gene: TRBV7-9
d_gene: .
j_gene: TRBJ2-7
abundance: .
CDR3nt: TGTGCCAGCAGCTTAGACTGGGGCACCTACGAGCAGTACTTC
CDR3aa: CASSLDWGTYEQYF

v_gene: TRBV3-1/TRBV3-2
d_gene: .
j_gene: TRBJ2-7
abundance: .
CDR3nt: TGTGCCAGCAGCCAAGCTAGCGAGCAGTACTTC
CDR3aa: CASSQASEQYF

v_gene: TRBV11-3
d_gene: .
j_gene: TRBJ1-1
abundance: .
CDR3nt: TGTGCCAGCAGCTTAGTTCGGGTTTCTGAAGCGCCTGCGAACACTGAAGCTTTCTTT
CDR3aa: CASSLVRVSEAPANTEAFF

v_gene: TRBV2
d_gene: .
j_gene: TRBJ1-1
abundance: .
CDR3nt: TGTGCCAGCAGTGAAGGGGGACTATTCCCTGAAGCTTTCTTT
CDR3aa: CASSEGGLFPEAFF

v_gene: TRBV5-1
d_gene: TRBD2
j_gene: TRBJ2-3
abundance: .
CDR3nt: TGCGCCAGCAGCCCCGGAAGCGGGGGGGCCGCAGATACGCAGTATTTT
CDR3aa: CASSPGSGGAADTQYF

v_gene: TRBV25-1
d_gene: TRBD2
j_gene: TRBJ2-5
abundance: .
CDR3nt: TGTGCCAGCAATCGCGGGGGAGCCGCAGGGACCCAGTACTTC
CDR3aa: CASNRGGAAGTQYF

v_gene: TRBV5-1
d_gene: .
j_gene: TRBJ2-7
abundance: .
CDR3nt: TGCGCCAGCAGCTCCCATTCCTACGAGCAGTACTTC
CDR3aa: CASSSHSYEQYF

v_gene: TRBV19
d_gene: TRBD1
j_gene: TRBJ1-1
abundance: .
CDR3nt: TGTGCCAGTCGGGACAGGGCGAGTGAAGCTTTCTTT
CDR3aa: CASRDRASEAFF

v_gene: TRBV3-1/TRBV3-2
d_gene: TRBD2
j_gene: TRBJ2-7
abundance: .
CDR3nt: TGTGCCAGCAGCCCGACAAGGTTGTTAGCGGGGGGGCCTGAGCAGTACTTC
CDR3aa: CASSPTRLLAGGPEQYF

v_gene: TRBV3-1/TRBV3-2
d_gene: .
j_gene: TRBJ1-5
abundance: once
CDR3nt: TGTGCCAGCAGCGACCCGGACAGAATTTATAGCAATCAGCCCCAGCATTTT
CDR3aa: CASSDPDRIYSNQPQHF

v_gene: TRBV5-5
d_gene: .
j_gene: TRBJ2-1
abundance: .
CDR3nt: TGTGCCAGCAGCACAGACTATGTCCGTTACAATGAGCAGTTCTTC
CDR3aa: CASSTDYVRYNEQFF

v_gene: TRBV4-2
d_gene: TRBD2
j_gene: TRBJ2-2
abundance: .
CDR3nt: TGTGCCAGCAGCCGGAATAGCGGGGGGGCCGGCACCGGGGAGCTGTTTTTT
CDR3aa: CASSRNSGGAGTGELFF

v_gene: TRBV18
d_gene: TRBD2
j_gene: TRBJ2-3
abundance: .
CDR3nt: TGTGCCAGCTCGGAAATGAGCGGGGTTGGCACAGATACGCAGTATTTT
CDR3aa: CASSEMSGVGTDTQYF

v_gene: TRBV10-3
d_gene: TRBD1
j_gene: TRBJ2-7
abundance: .
CDR3nt: TGTGCCATCAGCCCCGGGACAGCGACCTACGAGCAGTACTTC
CDR3aa: CAISPGTATYEQYF

v_gene: TRBV3-1/TRBV3-2
d_gene: .
j_gene: TRBJ1-2
abundance: .
CDR3nt: TGTGCCAGCAGCCTTCGGGTCCTCACTAACTATGGCTACACCTTC
CDR3aa: CASSLRVLTNYGYTF

v_gene: TRBV27
d_gene: TRBD2
j_gene: TRBJ2-3
abundance: .
CDR3nt: TGTGCCAGCGGCCGACTAGCGGGAACAGATACGCAGTATTTT
CDR3aa: CASGRLAGTDTQYF

v_gene: TRBV12-5
d_gene: .
j_gene: TRBJ1-2
abundance: .
CDR3nt: TGTGCCGTAGCAGGGGCTGGCTACACCTTC
CDR3aa: CAVAGAGYTF

v_gene: TRBV29-1
d_gene: .
j_gene: TRBJ1-2
abundance: many
CDR3nt: TGCAGCGTTGACGATGGCTACACCTTC
CDR3aa: CSVDDGYTF

v_gene: TRBV9
d_gene: .
j_gene: TRBJ1-1
abundance: .
CDR3nt: TGTGCCAGCAGCCGGAGGGGGGGCACTGAAGCTTTCTTT
CDR3aa: CASSRRGGTEAFF

v_gene: TRBV4-1
d_gene: TRBD2
j_gene: TRBJ2-7
abundance: .
CDR3nt: TGCGCCAGCAGCCAAGCGAATAGCGGGGGGCAATCCTACGAGCAGTACTTC
CDR3aa: CASSQANSGGQSYEQYF

v_gene: TRBV28
d_gene: .
j_gene: TRBJ1-1
abundance: .
CDR3nt: TGTGCCAGCAGTTTCGTCCGTGAGACTGAAGCTTTCTTT
CDR3aa: CASSFVRETEAFF

v_gene: TRBV5-6
d_gene: .
j_gene: TRBJ2-2
abundance: .
CDR3nt: TGTGCCAGCAGCCTAGCGTCCGGGGAGCTGTTTTTT
CDR3aa: CASSLASGELFF

v_gene: TRBV18
d_gene: TRBD2
j_gene: TRBJ2-3
abundance: .
CDR3nt: TGTGCCAGCTCCCTAGCGGGGGGAGGCACAGATACGCAGTATTTT
CDR3aa: CASSLAGGGTDTQYF